These 26 T cell receptor beta chains originate from one sample sequenced in a study of T cell repertoires in cytomegalovirus infection. TCRdb reprocessed the reads via MiXCR and lists one record per CDR3 protein. The table lists approximately 730,000 distinct CDR3 sequences, 29% of them singletons. The antigens these receptors bind are not known. The sample was cultured CD8+ T cells from PBMCs, taken from culture after CMV antigen stimulation. The receptor set was obtained from a human donor in good health (CMV status not recorded). Some clones in this sample may be carry-over from other donors' samples.

V is TRBV19 and J is TRBJ2-1, with D uncertain. Per the germline V gene, CDR1 is LNHDA and CDR2 is SQIVND (reference sequence). The CDR3 loop spans 10 amino acids. The CDR3 DNA sequence: TGTGACATGGACGGGCAGGAGCAGTTCTTC. Translated, it gives CDMDGQEQFF.

There are a few counts of this clonotype. This chain's CDR3 is CASSSFGGGSSVNEQFF. The CDR3 coding sequence is TGTGCCAGCAGCTCCTTTGGGGGGGGTAGTAGTGTGAATGAGCAGTTCTTC. J is TRBJ2-1 and V is TRBV5-5; TRBD2 agrees at 7 bases. This CDR3 has 17 amino acids. Losses at the gene ends were 3 bases for V and 7 bases for J; bases not matched to a gene: 16. The germline V gene has CDR1 SGHKS and CDR2 YYEKEE (reference sequence).

This clonotype was counted between two and nine times. This chain uses TRBV19 with TRBJ2-2; unclear D gene. Trimming cost V 0 bases and J 5 bases, with 10 bases left between them. The CDR3 is 15 amino acids. Germline CDR1 reads LNHDA; CDR2 reads SQIVND (reference sequence). DNA for the CDR3: TGTGCCAGTAGTATAGATGACGGGTTAACCGGGGAGCTGTTTTTT. It is translated as CASSIDDGLTGELFF.

In this sample, this clonotype turned up a few times. V usage is TRBV19 and J usage is TRBJ1-1; D remains unclear. Germline V gene data show CDR1 as LNHDA and CDR2 as SQIVND (reference sequence). The germline V and J ends were trimmed by 6 bases and 5 bases, with 10 bases remaining between them. This CDR3 spans 12 amino acids. CDR3 bases: TGTGCCAGTAGGCAGCCGGGGACTGAAGCTTTCTTT. Its protein product is CASRQPGTEAFF.

A few counts support this clonotype. This chain links TRBV6-5 with TRBJ1-4; the D gene is possibly TRBD1 (5 bases). V dropped 2 bases and J dropped 3 bases, with 10 bases sitting between them. This CDR3 is built from 15 residues. Looked up from germline, CDR1 is MNHEY and CDR2 is SVGAGI. This CDR3 is CASSYLTVPNEKLFF. In DNA form, the CDR3 reads TGTGCCAGCAGTTACCTGACAGTTCCTAATGAAAAACTGTTTTTT.

J is TRBJ1-1 and V is TRBV19; 7 positions match TRBD1. V gave up 8 bases and J gave up 6 bases; unmatched junction bases: 6. The CDR3 is 12 residues long. Germline V gene data show CDR1 as LNHDA and CDR2 as SQIVND (reference sequence). CDR3 protein: CASGGDSPEAFF. CDR3 bases: TGTGCCAGTGGGGGGGACAGCCCTGAAGCTTTCTTT. Full variable domain (missing parts from reference TRBV19 and TRBJ1-1): DGGITQSPKYLFRKEGQNVTLSCEQNLNHDAMYWYRQDPGQGLRLIYYSQIVNDFQKGDIAEGYSVSREKKESFPLTVTSAQKNPTAFYLCASGGDSPEAFFGQGTRLTVV.

Regarding this clonotype: A much more abundant neighbour one base away suggests this may be a read error. As the CDR3 is not closed by the conserved phenylalanine or tryptophan, this likely results from a read error. The chain joins TRBV7-8 to TRBJ2-2, with TRBD1 identical over 9 bases. The germline V gene has CDR1 SGHVS and CDR2 FQNEAQ. The CDR3 has 18 residues. After removal of 3 bases from V and 6 bases from J, the junction contained 14 bases not matched to a gene. The CDR3 DNA reads TGTGCCAGCAGCTTCTTACCGGGACAGGGTTATGGGGCCGGGGAGCTGTTTCTT. It is translated as CASSFLPGQGYGAGELFL.

The rearrangement uses TRBV27 and TRBJ2-4, with D perhaps given as TRBD1 or TRBD2 (5 bases each). CDR3 length: 15 amino acids. The V end lost 0 bases, the J end lost 16 bases, and 22 bases lay between the germline ends. CDR1 and CDR2 (germline): MNHEY, SMNVEV (reference sequence). CDR3 sequence: CASSLSGVETEGLYF. The DNA for the CDR3 is TGTGCCAGCAGTTTATCGGGGGTCGAGACGGAAGGGCTTTACTTC.

V gene TRBV3-1 combines with J gene TRBJ2-2; D is undetermined. CDR3 length: 15 residues. Looked up from germline, CDR1 is LGHDT and CDR2 is YNNKEL (reference sequence). Trimming pared 3 bases from V and 0 bases from J, leaving 8 bases between. This CDR3 reads CASSHRSTNTGELFF. In nucleotides, the CDR3 is TGTGCCAGCAGCCACAGGAGTACGAACACCGGGGAGCTGTTTTTT.

This chain uses TRBV28 with TRBJ2-5; 7 positions match TRBD1. The CDR3 contains 14 residues. Looked up from germline, CDR1 is MDHEN and CDR2 is SYDVKM. V shed 7 bases, J shed 4 bases, and the junction held 9 bases outside the gene matches. CDR3 residues: CASTSLQGRETQYF. The CDR3 nucleotides are TGTGCCAGCACTTCACTACAGGGGCGAGAGACCCAGTACTTC. The full variable domain, in which reference TRBV28 and TRBJ2-5 provide the parts outside the CDR3, is DVKVTQSSRYLVKRTGEKVFLECVQDMDHENMFWYRQDPGLGLRLIYFSYDVKMKEKGDIPEGYSVSREKKERFSLILESASTNQTSMYLCASTSLQGRETQYFGPGTRLLVL.

This sequence joins TRBV7-9 and TRBJ1-1, with D uncertain. The CDR3 is 14 amino acids. Between the trimmed V and J ends, which lost 5 bases and 4 bases, there was a span of 14 bases. Germline CDR1 and CDR2: SEHNR and FQNEAQ (reference sequence). The CDR3 bases are TGTGCCAGCAGCAACAGTGGAGGTGGCACTGAAGCTTTCTTT. Translated: CASSNSGGGTEAFF.

As for this clonotype: Since a much larger clone is just one base distant, this may be a read error. The V call is TRBV12-3 or TRBV12-4, the J call TRBJ2-7, with TRBD1 matching over 7 bases. This CDR3 spans 15 amino acids. CDR3 amino acids: CAGSLAGGTSYEQYF. DNA for the CDR3: TGTGCCGGCAGTTTGGCAGGGGGAACCTCCTACGAGCAGTACTTC.

J is TRBJ2-1 and V is TRBV7-9, with D perhaps matching TRBD1 (5 bases). The length of the CDR3 is 13 residues. V lost 1 base and J lost 8, with 9 bases in between. The V gene's germline CDR1 is SEHNR and CDR2 FQNEAQ (reference sequence). The CDR3 protein is CASSLEGYHEQFF. CDR3 nucleotides: TGTGCCAGCAGCTTAGAGGGGTACCATGAGCAGTTCTTC.

The gene calls are TRBV5-4 and TRBJ2-5; TRBD2 aligns across 12 bases. The CDR3 sequence is 18 residues long. Germline values: CDR1 SGHNT, CDR2 YYREEE (reference sequence). V shed 3 bases, J shed 2 bases, and the junction held 11 bases outside the gene matches. The CDR3 here is CASSWPETSGGVQETQYF. CDR3 DNA: TGTGCCAGCAGCTGGCCCGAGACTAGCGGGGGAGTACAAGAGACCCAGTACTTC. Full variable domain (rest looked up from reference TRBV5-4 and TRBJ2-5): ETGVTQSPTHLIKTRGQQVTLRCSSQSGHNTVSWYQQALGQGPQFIFQYYREEENGRGNFPPRFSGLQFPNYSSELNVNALELDDSALYLCASSWPETSGGVQETQYFGPGTRLLVL.

This clonotype was found a few times. J is TRBJ1-2 and V is TRBV9, with TRBD1 matching over 7 bases. This CDR3 is built from 11 residues. Germline lookup yields CDR1 SGDLS and CDR2 YYNGEE. V lost 7 bases and J lost 5; bases outside the gene matches: 2. The CDR3 DNA reads TGTGCCAGCGAGACAGGGTATGGCTACACCTTC. Its protein is CASETGYGYTF.

This chain connects TRBV7-9 to TRBJ2-7; 9 bases align to TRBD2. After removal of 5 bases from V and 3 bases from J, the junction contained 8 bases not matched to a gene. There are 15 residues in the CDR3. Germline CDR1 and CDR2: SEHNR and FQNEAQ (reference sequence). For the CDR3, the DNA is TGTGCCAGCAGCCCACCGGGACTAGCTTTCTACGAGCAGTACTTC. Translating it yields CASSPPGLAFYEQYF.

The chain combines TRBV10-2 with TRBJ1-2; no reliable D call. The CDR3 has 15 residues. V dropped 4 bases and J dropped 5 bases, with 17 bases sitting between them. The V gene's germline CDR1 is WSHSY and CDR2 SAAADI. The CDR3 DNA reads as TGCGCCAGCAGTGCCGGCGGCGGCCTTAGGTATGGCTACACCTTC. Its protein is CASSAGGGLRYGYTF.

This chain joins TRBV14 and TRBJ1-2, with D possibly matching TRBD1 (6 bases). Trimming removed 0 bases at V and 3 bases at J, with 14 bases between. Germline CDR1 reads SGHDN; CDR2 reads FVKESK. There are 16 residues in the CDR3. In nucleotides, the CDR3 is TGTGCCAGCAGCCAAGATCCCGCGGACAGATACTATGGCTACACCTTC. This translates into CASSQDPADRYYGYTF.

V usage is TRBV6-2 or TRBV6-3 and J usage is TRBJ1-1; D gene ambiguous. The germline gives CDR1 MNHEY, CDR2 SVGEGT. The CDR3 is 11 residues long. This CDR3 reads CSCGRRTEAFF. The CDR3 bases are TGTTCCTGCGGGAGGAGGACTGAAGCTTTCTTT.

The chain employs TRBV20-1 and TRBJ2-1; 9 bases align to TRBD2. The CDR3 length is 16 residues. J was trimmed by 4 bases and V by 6 bases; bases with no gene match: 13. Germline CDR1 reads DFQATT; CDR2 reads SNEGSKA (reference sequence). CDR3 sequence reads: CSAPPKSGGHYNEQFF. Written as DNA, the CDR3 is TGCAGTGCCCCCCCCAAAAGCGGGGGGCATTACAATGAGCAGTTCTTC.

This clonotype was seen just once. The V gene is TRBV5-6, the J gene TRBJ2-5; D gene unclear. Germline V gene lookup returns CDR1 SGHDT and CDR2 YYEEEE. This CDR3 region has 13 residues. Trimming cost V 4 bases and J 5 bases, with 12 bases left between them. As DNA, the CDR3 is TGTGCCAGCAGCCTTGGCGAACCGGAGACCCAGTACTTC. Amino acids: CASSLGEPETQYF.

The V call is TRBV20-1, the J call TRBJ1-2, with D possibly TRBD1 on 6 matching bases. V lost 1 base, J lost 4 bases, and 16 bases lay in between. The CDR3 covers 15 residues. Germline V gene lookup returns CDR1 DFQATT and CDR2 SNEGSKA (reference sequence). The CDR3 DNA follows: TGCAGTGCTAGAGTCCGACAGGATTTTATCTATGGCTACACCTTC. Residues: CSARVRQDFIYGYTF.

Only one count was recorded for this clonotype. The chain carries TRBV24-1 and TRBJ1-5; no clear D gene. Germline V gene data show CDR1 as KGHDR and CDR2 as SFDVKD. CDR3 size: 14 residues. Trimming took 9 bases from V and 4 from J, leaving 15 bases between them. The CDR3 region has the DNA TGTGCCACCGAATTGGGTATAGGAAATCAGCCCCAGCATTTT. It encodes CATELGIGNQPQHF.

This clonotype was observed a handful of times. This sequence joins TRBV28 and TRBJ1-2; D may be TRBD1 (5 bases). The CDR3 is 14 amino acids. Germline CDR1 is MDHEN and CDR2 is SYDVKM. Trimming shortened V by 3 bases and J by 1 base, and 9 bases separated the two germline ends. The CDR3 coding sequence is TGTGCCAGCAGTTTTCGGGGCCTTAACTATGGCTACACCTTC. It is translated as CASSFRGLNYGYTF.

V usage is TRBV5-4 and J usage is TRBJ1-1; tentatively, D is TRBD1 (6 bases). This CDR3 region has 15 residues. Germline loops: CDR1 SGHNT, CDR2 YYREEE (reference sequence). Trimming pared 5 bases from V and 0 bases from J, leaving 14 bases between. CDR3 in amino acids: CASRSEDRLNTEAFF. CDR3 DNA: TGTGCCAGCAGATCCGAAGACAGGTTGAACACTGAAGCTTTCTTT.

This clonotype came up a few times. V is TRBV11-1 and J is TRBJ2-2; no clear D. V lost 4 bases to trimming and J lost 7 bases, with 7 bases between them. This CDR3 has 12 residues. The germline V gene encodes CDR1 SGHAT and CDR2 FQDESV (reference sequence). The CDR3 coding sequence is TGTGCCAGCAGCTCCACCTACGGGGAGCTGTTTTTT. Its protein is CASSSTYGELFF.